The 8 T cell receptor beta chains listed next were all sequenced from one sample in a study of tumor and adjacent non-tumor tissue in lung cancer. A modified ARM-PCR protocol with three rounds of nested PCR amplified TCRbeta. One entry per CDR3 protein results from TCRdb running MiXCR on the multiplex PCR reads. The sample lists some 95,000 distinct CDR3 sequences, 80% seen once, with 30% in the top ten. The template was RNA from unsorted bulk tissue. More than 3 cm separated this lung sample from the edge of the tumor. The sequenced sample was distant non-tumor lung tissue. The receptor set was obtained from a man aged 60 to 69 with small cell lung cancer.

The chain links TRBV28 to TRBJ1-5; perhaps TRBD1 as D (6 bases). In germline, CDR1 is MDHEN, CDR2 SYDVKM. Trimming took 6 bases from V and 3 from J, leaving 18 bases between them. CDR3 size: 16 residues. This CDR3 is CASRYGDMGFNQPQHF. The DNA of the CDR3 is TGTGCCAGCAGGTATGGGGACATGGGGTTCAATCAGCCCCAGCATTTT.

The rearrangement links TRBV5-4 to TRBJ2-2; D tentatively fits TRBD1 or TRBD2 (5 bases each). The CDR3 is 16 amino acids. The germline gives CDR1 SGHNT, CDR2 YYREEE (reference sequence). V was cut by 10 bases and J by 1 base, with 20 bases left in between. In DNA form, the CDR3 reads TGTGCCGGCCATGTGACGGGACGGGAGAACACCGGGGAGCTGTTTTTT. Its protein is CAGHVTGRENTGELFF.

The DNA of the CDR3 is TGTGCCAGCACCCCCGGGGCAGGGCGGGGCGGGAGGACCTACAATAGGCAGTTCTTC. Translating it yields CASTPGAGRGGRTYNRQFF. The genes are TRBV6-6 and TRBJ2-1; the match to TRBD2 covers 8 bases. Germline V gives CDR1 MNHNY, CDR2 SVGAGI (reference sequence). This CDR3 is built from 19 residues. The ends lost 7 bases at V and 12 bases at J; junction bases unmatched: 29.

This chain connects TRBV11-2 to TRBJ1-2, with D unresolved. Trimming removed 6 bases at V and 7 bases at J, with 15 bases between. The V gene's germline CDR1 is SGHAT and CDR2 FQNNGV. The CDR3 contains 13 residues. The CDR3 loop reads CASRQHDGGGYTF. The CDR3 nucleotides are TGTGCCAGCAGACAACACGACGGTGGTGGCTACACCTTC.

Many counts were recorded for this clonotype. One end of the junction does not line up with germline, which may come from a read error. This chain links TRBV6-6 with TRBJ2-3; weak D call: TRBD1 (6 bases). Germline CDR1 reads MNHNY; CDR2 reads SVGAGI (reference sequence). The CDR3 loop spans 12 amino acids. The CDR3 DNA is TGTGTCAGCAGCCGAAGGGACATTGGGCAGTATTTT. Its protein product is CVSSRRDIGQYF.

The sample holds many counts of this clonotype. The chain joins TRBV5-1 to TRBJ2-7; D is unclear. In germline, CDR1 is SGHRS, CDR2 YFSETQ. The CDR3 runs to 14 residues. The V end lost 3 bases, the J end lost 3 bases, and 13 bases lay between the germline ends. The CDR3 loop reads CASSSKEPLYEQYF. The CDR3 nucleotides are TGCGCCAGCAGCTCGAAGGAGCCCCTCTACGAGCAGTACTTC.

This clonotype was detected a few times. The missing conserved phenylalanine or tryptophan at the end of this CDR3 makes a read error likely. The rearrangement links TRBV6-5 to TRBJ1-2; D unclear. Germline V gene sequence: CDR1 MNHEY, CDR2 SVGAGI. This CDR3 has 16 amino acids. Trimming removed 9 bases from V and 3 bases from J, with 23 bases in between. Here the CDR3 DNA reads TGTGCCAGTAGTCATTCAGTATGGGTTGGGGACTATGGCTACACCGTC. Residues: CASSHSVWVGDYGYTV.

On this clonotype itself: A read error is likely, as this CDR3 ends without the conserved phenylalanine or tryptophan. No DNA is shown, since the ends of the CDR3 on it are uncertain; the CDR3 is the one TCRdb lists. This rearrangement joins TRBV4-1 to TRBJ2-7; the table names TRBD1, a call not compared with the DNA. The CDR3 adds up to 12 amino acids, both ends counted. Germline V lookup: CDR1 MGHRA, CDR2 YSYEKL. The CDR3 region is CASSQGGGEQYI.